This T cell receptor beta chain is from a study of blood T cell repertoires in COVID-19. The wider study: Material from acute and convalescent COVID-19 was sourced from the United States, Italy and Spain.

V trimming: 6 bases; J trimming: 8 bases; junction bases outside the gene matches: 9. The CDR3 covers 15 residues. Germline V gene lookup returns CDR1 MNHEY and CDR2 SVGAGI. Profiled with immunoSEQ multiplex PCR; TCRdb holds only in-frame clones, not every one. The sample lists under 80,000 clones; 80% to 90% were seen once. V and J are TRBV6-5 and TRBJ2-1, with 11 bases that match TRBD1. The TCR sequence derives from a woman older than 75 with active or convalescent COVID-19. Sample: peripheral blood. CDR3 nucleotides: TGTGCCAGCAGCCCCCTTGGGACAGGGGGGCATGAGCAGTTCTTC. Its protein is CASSPLGTGGHEQFF.